The clone carrying this T cell receptor beta chain was detected ten times or more. Its antigen remains unidentified. Germline V gene lookup returns CDR1 SGHAT and CDR2 FQNNGV. The CDR3 has 16 amino acids. V was trimmed by 5 bases and J by 8 bases, leaving 22 bases between them. Uncontrolled infection, other autoimmune disease, pregnancy or lactation excluded patients. Drawn at first hyperthyroidism diagnosis, the blood sample preceded any ophthalmopathy symptoms. The sample is drawn from a study of T cells in Graves' hyperthyroidism and ophthalmopathy. Study findings and constraints: Within blood appeared most thyroid clonotypes that had expanded above 0.001. Prediction of ophthalmopathy progression came a median roughly 6.7 months pre-onset.

Authors of the study amplified TCR beta CDR3 regions from RNA transcripts. Carried out on the TCR CDR3, a first-round RT-PCR used the HTBI primer set. TCRdb re-called the multiplex PCR reads with MiXCR, one entry per CDR3 protein. The data contain 250,000 to 300,000 distinct CDR3 sequences, approximately 14% of them singletons. The source is a woman in her thirties or forties with Graves' hyperthyroidism that later progressed to Graves' ophthalmopathy. Sequencing used blood. This chain uses TRBV11-2 with TRBJ2-1; a possible D gene is TRBD1 (6 bases). The CDR3, as DNA: TGTGCCAGCAGCCAAAAACAGGGCCTGTTCAGCGATGAGCAGTTCTTC. Protein product: CASSQKQGLFSDEQFF. Filled out from reference TRBV11-2 and TRBJ2-1, the complete variable domain reads EAGVAQSPRYKIIEKRQSVAFWCNPISGHATLYWYQQILGQGPKLLIQFQNNGVVDDSQLPKDRFSAERLKGVDSTLKIQPAKLEDSAVYLCASSQKQGLFSDEQFFGPGTRLTVL.